The source of this TCR beta chain is a study of control samples from healthy donors and cancer patients. This CDR3 has 12 amino acids. The V and J ends lost 2 bases and 5 bases respectively, with 5 bases between them. Germline CDR1 LGHDT, CDR2 YNNKEL (reference sequence). TCRdb's copy holds only in-frame clones and misses some; the assay was immunoSEQ multiplex PCR. The profile shows 75,000 to 100,000 clones, about 86% of them singletons. The chain carries TRBV3-1 (or the pseudogene TRBV3-2) and TRBJ2-3; unclear D gene. Sample: blood. The clonotype originates from a woman in her forties or fifties in good health. The DNA of the CDR3 is TGTGCCAGCAGCCAAAGGCGAGATACGCAGTATTTT. Residues: CASSQRRDTQYF.